These 14 T cell receptor beta chains were all obtained from the same sample, sequenced in a study of blood T cell repertoires in COVID-19. This table comes from immunoSEQ multiplex PCR, and its TCRdb copy is limited to in-frame clones, with some not included. The table records around 110,000 clones, 86% of them present only once. The sequenced material came from peripheral blood. Every receptor here comes from a man aged 35 to 55 with acute or convalescent COVID-19.

The CDR3 is CASRRYGTRNKSSGNTIYF. The DNA for the CDR3 is TGTGCAAGTCGTAGGTACGGGACACGGAACAAGTCCTCTGGAAACACCATATATTTT. The rearrangement joins TRBV12-2 to TRBJ1-3; the D call in the table, TRBD1, was not verified against the DNA. TRBV12-2 is reported as a pseudogene. The CDR3 extends over 19 amino acids.

V and J are TRBV3-1 (or the pseudogene TRBV3-2) and TRBJ1-1; D call uncertain. Germline V gene data show CDR1 as LGHDT and CDR2 as YNNKEL (reference sequence). The CDR3 has 11 residues. With 3 bases removed from V and 8 bases from J, the gap between germline ends came to 7 bases. The CDR3 is CASSHTGEAFF. The CDR3 DNA is TGTGCCAGCAGCCATACGGGGGAAGCTTTCTTT.

The chain uses TRBV5-4 and TRBJ2-7; D may be TRBD2 (6 bases). V dropped 3 bases and J dropped 2 bases, with 12 bases sitting between them. The CDR3 extends over 14 amino acids. CDR1 SGHNT and CDR2 YYREEE come from the germline V gene (reference sequence). CDR3 nucleotides: TGTGCCAGCAGCTCTAGGGACTGGCCCTACGAGCAGTACTTC. This codes for CASSSRDWPYEQYF.

This rearrangement joins TRBV13 to TRBJ2-1; 9 bases are shared with TRBD1. The J segment lost 8 bases and the V segment lost 4 bases, leaving 6 bases of the junction unmatched. The germline gives CDR1 PRHDT, CDR2 FYEKMQ (reference sequence). The CDR3 is 14 residues long. The CDR3 DNA reads TGTGCCAGCAGCTCCGGGACAGGGTTTCATGAGCAGTTCTTC. Protein: CASSSGTGFHEQFF. Complete variable domain (other parts from reference TRBV13 and TRBJ2-1): AAGVIQSPRHLIKEKRETATLKCYPIPRHDTVYWYQQGPGQDPQFLISFYEKMQSDKGSIPDRFSAQQFSDYHSELNMSSLELGDSALYFCASSSGTGFHEQFFGPGTRLTVL.

The chain combines TRBV7-4 with TRBJ1-6, with 9 bases fitting TRBD1. This CDR3 region has 17 residues. V trimming: 4 bases; J trimming: 9 bases; junction bases outside the gene matches: 13. Germline V CDR1 and CDR2: SGHVT, SQSDAQ. CDR3 residues: CASSSTPGQGGGSPLHF. CDR3 coding DNA: TGTGCCAGCAGCTCGACTCCGGGACAGGGAGGTGGTTCACCCCTCCACTTT.

This clone was found a few times. The V and J genes are TRBV4-1 and TRBJ2-7; 9 bases align to TRBD2. The V gene's germline CDR1 is MGHRA and CDR2 YSYEKL. The J segment lost 2 bases and the V segment lost 0 bases, leaving 2 bases of the junction unmatched. The CDR3 totals 15 residues. The CDR3 region is CASSQDPSGTYEQYF. CDR3 DNA sequence: TGCGCCAGCAGCCAAGATCCTAGCGGGACCTACGAGCAGTACTTC.

The genes are TRBV5-1 and TRBJ2-1; 15 nucleotides agree with TRBD2. The CDR3 has 17 amino acids. With 0 bases clipped from V and 6 bases from J, the junction kept 4 bases outside the gene matches. CDR1 SGHRS and CDR2 YFSETQ come from the germline V gene. CDR3: CASSLGTSGGAGNEQFF. The CDR3 DNA is TGCGCCAGCAGCTTGGGGACTAGCGGGGGGGCAGGCAATGAGCAGTTCTTC. Based on the CDR3 plus reference TRBV5-1 and TRBJ2-1, the full variable domain is KAGVTQTPRYLIKTRGQQVTLSCSPISGHRSVSWYQQTPGQGLQFLFEYFSETQRNKGNFPGRFSGRQFSNSRSEMNVSTLELGDSALYLCASSLGTSGGAGNEQFFGPGTRLTVL.

This chain uses TRBV5-1 with TRBJ1-1; perhaps TRBD1 as D (6 bases). The CDR3 sequence is 16 residues long. Per germline, CDR1 SGHRS and CDR2 YFSETQ. V was clipped by 0 bases and J by 6 bases, with 18 bases between them. The CDR3 is CASSLVTGPRGAEAFF. The CDR3 nucleotides read TGCGCCAGCAGCTTGGTTACAGGGCCGAGAGGAGCTGAAGCTTTCTTT.

This chain connects TRBV3-1 (or the pseudogene TRBV3-2) to TRBJ2-2, with a possible D match to TRBD1 (6 bases). The CDR3 spans 15 residues. The V end lost 0 bases, the J end lost 7 bases, and 12 bases lay between the germline ends. The germline gives CDR1 LGHDT, CDR2 YNNKEL (reference sequence). The CDR3 bases are TGTGCCAGCAGCCAAGATCTGGGGGCGATCGGGGAGCTGTTTTTT. Translated: CASSQDLGAIGELFF.

The chain couples TRBV7-2 to TRBJ1-6; TRBD1 is a possible D gene (6 bases). Germline values: CDR1 SGHTA, CDR2 FQGNSA. This CDR3 spans 14 amino acids. Deletions cut 5 bases from V and 9 bases from J, with 14 bases between. CDR3 residues: CASSPGQFSSPLHF. The CDR3 bases are TGTGCCAGCAGCCCTGGACAGTTTAGTTCACCCCTCCACTTT.

A remark on this clone: A junction end diverges from the germline sequence, so it may reflect a read error. The genes are TRBV7-2 and TRBJ1-5; D is uncertain. Germline loops: CDR1 SGHTA, CDR2 FQGNSA. This CDR3 contains 13 residues. The CDR3 DNA is TGTGCCAGCAGCTTATCGAGCACTCAGCCCCAGCATTTT. Its protein product is CASSLSSTQPQHF.

This chain links TRBV6-5 with TRBJ1-5, with TRBD1 as a possible D gene (5 bases). Per the germline V gene, CDR1 is MNHEY and CDR2 is SVGAGI. V was shortened by 6 bases and J by 1 base, with 13 bases between the two germline ends. The CDR3 runs to 15 residues. The CDR3 DNA reads TGTGCCAGCAGGCCCCCAGGGTCAAGCAATCAGCCCCAGCATTTT. This sequence encodes CASRPPGSSNQPQHF.

V gene TRBV5-6 combines with J gene TRBJ1-1; TRBD1 agrees at 8 bases. This CDR3 is built from 15 residues. V gave up 4 bases and J gave up 0 bases; unmatched junction bases: 5. Germline CDR1 SGHDT, CDR2 YYEEEE. The CDR3 region has the DNA TGTGCCAGCAGCCGCAGGGGGCGGATGAACACTGAAGCTTTCTTT. Protein product: CASSRRGRMNTEAFF.

The V gene is TRBV5-4, the J gene TRBJ2-1; D might be TRBD2 (5 bases). V gave up 0 bases and J gave up 10 bases, with 5 bases separating them. The CDR3 is 11 residues long. Per germline, CDR1 SGHNT and CDR2 YYREEE (reference sequence). The CDR3 DNA reads TGTGCCAGCAGCTTGGCGGGAGAGCAGTTCTTC. This translates into CASSLAGEQFF.